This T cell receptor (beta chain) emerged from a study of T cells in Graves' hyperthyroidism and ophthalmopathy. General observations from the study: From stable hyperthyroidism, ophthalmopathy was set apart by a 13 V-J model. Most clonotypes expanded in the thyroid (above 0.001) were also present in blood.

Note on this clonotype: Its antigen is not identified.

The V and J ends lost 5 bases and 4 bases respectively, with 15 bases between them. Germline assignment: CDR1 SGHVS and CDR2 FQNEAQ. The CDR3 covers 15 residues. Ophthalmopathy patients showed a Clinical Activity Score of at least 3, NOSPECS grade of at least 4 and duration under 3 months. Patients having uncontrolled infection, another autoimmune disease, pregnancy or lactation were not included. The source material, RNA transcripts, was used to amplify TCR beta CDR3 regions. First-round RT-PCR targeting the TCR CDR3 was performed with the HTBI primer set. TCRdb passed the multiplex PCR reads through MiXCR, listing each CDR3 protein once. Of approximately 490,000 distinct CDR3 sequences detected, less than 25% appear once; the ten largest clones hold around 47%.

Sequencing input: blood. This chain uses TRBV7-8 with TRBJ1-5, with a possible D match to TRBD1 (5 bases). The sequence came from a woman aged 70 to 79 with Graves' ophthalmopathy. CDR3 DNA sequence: TGTGCCAGCAGCCCTAAGTTCACAGGAAATCAGCCCCAGCATTTT. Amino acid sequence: CASSPKFTGNQPQHF.